This T cell receptor beta chain was observed in a study of blood T cell repertoires in COVID-19 (TCRdb year 2020). The study in broad terms: The collaborator samples originated in the United States, Italy and Spain and spanned the acute and convalescent phases of COVID-19. The samples were drawn from the first 160 participants of the ongoing ImmuneRACE study and from 950 to 1,500 subjects provided by 6 global collaborators. The prospective study material was composed of cDNA or gDNA derived from T cells, B-cell-depleted T cells, or PBMCs. Where available, HLA class I and class II types were taken from metadata supplied by the sample provider and were not determined by assay-based typing. The sample metadata nearly always contained a de-identified subject ID, COVID-19 status, age in years and sex. The repertoires were released in a freely available public database meant as a resource for research on the immune response to SARS-CoV-2. Subjects who had been exposed to COVID-19, were actively infected with it, or had recovered from it provided the deeply sampled blood TCRbeta repertoires that made up the dataset. Summary of the overall study and its limitations: The amount of clinical and demographic metadata varied by source and participant and was provided uncurated.

One collaborating source in Seattle enrolled patients during active infection and followed them longitudinally through the course of disease. Each collaborating institution followed its own protocols to collect whole blood in K2EDTA tubes. For TCRbeta analysis, collaborator samples were shipped as frozen whole blood, as isolated PBMCs, or as DNA extracted from either sample type. As regards this clone: Its antigen specificity is not known. The input lacks base qualities; no much larger clone sits a single base away.

CDR1 and CDR2, per the germline V gene (reference sequence), are SGHKS and YYEKEE. The CDR3 holds 11 amino acids from the cysteine to the phenylalanine. Only CDR3 DNA is held: 33 bases, read in frame from base 1. V gives up 5 bases and J gives up 5 bases, and the segment between their germline ends measures 7 bases. The immunoSEQ Assay, a bias-controlled multiplex PCR, was used to amplify TCRbeta CDR3 regions from genomic DNA. As for the authors' bioinformatics: The number of nucleated cells in each sample was estimated by amplification of reference gene primers within the assay. Sequence reads were collapsed and filtered to measure the absolute abundance of every unique TCRbeta CDR3 rearrangement. Productive Simpson clonality was computed per sample as the square root of Simpson's diversity index over productive rearrangements. Imported from immuneACCESS, the table was reduced by TCRdb to in-frame sequences with V and J called. These copies leave out some clones; in studies compared against another copy, an unresolved V gene accounts for under half, and the cause of the remainder is not known. That table gives V, J and clone size, and the DNA gave D and trimming. The sample data list some 130,000 clones, and approximately 86% of these were observed just once. The ten largest make up about 10% of the sample.

This sequence was found in a woman between 65 and 79 years old with COVID-19, enrolled during active disease. This receptor chain uses TRBV5-5 and TRBJ2-5; TRBD1 could be the D gene, as 5 bases match. The sample consisted of peripheral blood. The sequence in DNA is TGTGCCAGCAGTCCAGGGGAGACCCAGTACTTC. This sequence encodes CASSPGETQYF.